This TCR beta chain was identified in a study of graft-versus-host responses after intestinal transplantation (dated by TCRdb to about 2021). Regarding the complete study: The transplants that recipients received were multivisceral, liver-intestinal, or isolated intestinal. Anti-thymocyte globulin induction was given to all recipients, followed by maintenance tacrolimus and steroids for two to four years. Rather than being sequenced by the commercial service, samples from a few later patients were sequenced in-house on an Illumina MiSeq and processed with MiXCR. Alloreactive clones were identified by sequencing pre-transplant mixed lymphocyte reaction products and comparing these products with unstimulated pre-transplant donor and recipient T cells. A peak of at least 4% donor T cells among recipient peripheral blood mononuclear cells was the definition used for donor T cell macrochimerism. After intestinal transplantation, graft-versus-host and host-versus-graft alloreactive T cell clones in the graft, circulation and bone marrow were tracked using bulk TCR-beta CDR3 sequencing. The cohort enrolled fewer than 25 intestinal transplant recipients including one retransplant, and 3 patients lacking pretransplant specimens were excluded. Overall study outcomes, separate from this receptor: GvH clones turned up in recipient bone marrow, with some appearing earlier in ileal mucosa or blood, a pattern consistent with an intestinal mucosal origin. The conclusions were limited by the relatively low number and heterogeneity of the intestinal transplant patients. Patients with donor T cell macrochimerism had high GvH to HvG T cell clonal ratios in their allografts. Early after transplant, peak levels of circulating GvH clones were found to be associated with declines in HvG clones.

The sample's time point label, in plain terms: cells obtained before transplantation from donor or recipient. CD3+CD4+ and CD3+CD8+ populations were FACS-sorted from unstimulated pre-transplant donor and recipient cells taken from spleen or lymph nodes. The library came from the immunoSEQ multiplex PCR assay. For most patients, genomic DNA was isolated with the Qiagen DNeasy Blood and Tissue Kit and shipped frozen to Adaptive Biotechnologies for TCR sequencing. Adaptive Biotechnologies carried out high-throughput TCR-beta CDR3 sequencing of genomic DNA for most patients. The paper's processing steps were these. TCR sequencing data for approximately 19 patients were retrieved from Adaptive's ImmunoSEQ software; a few other patients were processed with MiXCR and VDJtools. CD4 versus CD8 sorting errors were corrected by removing sequences found in both subsets at a frequency ratio below 5:1. CDR3 nucleotide sequences shared between donor and recipient were removed because their origin could not be assigned. Alloreactive clones required at least 2-fold expansion over unstimulated cells and minimum CFSE-low frequency of 0.002% (template counts) or 0.001% (read counts). Clones detected in sequenced pre-transplant spleen, lymph node, or MLR CFSE-low populations of the donor or recipient were defined as mappable. The cumulative frequency of alloreactive clones was calculated as a percentage of all sequences, weighted by copy number. TCRdb re-hosts the immuneACCESS table, in-frame sequences only. Its copies lack some clones; in the studies checked, an unresolved V gene accounts for under half of them, and the cause for the rest is not known. Clone size and V and J calls were adopted from that table, with D and trimming inferred from the DNA. In all, the sample holds fewer than 95,000 clones, and 94% of those were seen once. The ten largest account for roughly 0.18% of the sample.

Note on this clone: What this receptor recognizes is not known. Base qualities are not provided; no much larger clone lies one nucleotide away.

The sample consisted of unstimulated CD4+ T cells sorted from spleen or lymph node cells, taken before transplant. This TCR came from a human donor who was the organ donor for an intestinal transplant.

This receptor has the CDR3 CASSLGGRGHSYEQYF. The sequenced DNA: TGTGCCAGCAGCTTGGGGGGCCGGGGGCACTCCTACGAGCAGTACTTC. The sequence links TRBV7-9 to TRBJ2-7; the D assignment is uncertain and may be TRBD1 or TRBD2, with 6 bases supporting each. Including the terminal cysteine and phenylalanine, the CDR3 comprises 16 residues. Only CDR3 DNA is held: 48 bases, read in frame from base 1. The junction shows trimming of 3 bases on V and 0 bases on J, plus 15 bases between the germline ends. The germline V gene (reference sequence) supplies CDR1 SEHNR and CDR2 FQNEAQ.